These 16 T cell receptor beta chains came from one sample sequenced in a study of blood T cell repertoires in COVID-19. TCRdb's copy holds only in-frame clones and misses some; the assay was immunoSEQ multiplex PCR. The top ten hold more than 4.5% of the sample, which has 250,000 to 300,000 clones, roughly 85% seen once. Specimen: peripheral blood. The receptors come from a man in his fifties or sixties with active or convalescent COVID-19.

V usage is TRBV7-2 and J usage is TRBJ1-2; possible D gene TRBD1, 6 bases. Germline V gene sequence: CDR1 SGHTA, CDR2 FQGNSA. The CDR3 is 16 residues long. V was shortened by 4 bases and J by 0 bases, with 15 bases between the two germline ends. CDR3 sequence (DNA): TGTGCCAGCAGCTCAAGGGGGGGCACGGCTAACTATGGCTACACCTTC. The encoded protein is CASSSRGGTANYGYTF.

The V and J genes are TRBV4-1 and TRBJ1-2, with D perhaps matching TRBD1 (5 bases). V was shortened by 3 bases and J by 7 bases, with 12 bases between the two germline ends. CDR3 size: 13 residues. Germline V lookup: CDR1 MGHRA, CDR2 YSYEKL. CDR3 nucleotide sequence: TGCGCCAGCAGCCACAGGGAATTTGGTGGCTACACCTTC. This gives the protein CASSHREFGGYTF.

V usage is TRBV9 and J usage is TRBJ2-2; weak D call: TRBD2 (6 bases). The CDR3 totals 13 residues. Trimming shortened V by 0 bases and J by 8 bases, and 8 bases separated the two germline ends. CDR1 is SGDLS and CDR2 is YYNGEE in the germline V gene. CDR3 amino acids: CASSVEAGGELFF. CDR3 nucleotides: TGTGCCAGCAGCGTAGAGGCGGGAGGGGAGCTGTTTTTT.

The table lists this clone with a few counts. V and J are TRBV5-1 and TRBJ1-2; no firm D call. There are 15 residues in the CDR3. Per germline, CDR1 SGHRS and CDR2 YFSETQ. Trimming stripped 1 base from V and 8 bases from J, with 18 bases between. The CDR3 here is CASSLNDPVSNGYTF. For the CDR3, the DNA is TGCGCCAGCAGCTTGAATGATCCGGTCTCGAACGGCTACACCTTC. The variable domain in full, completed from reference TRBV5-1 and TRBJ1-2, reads KAGVTQTPRYLIKTRGQQVTLSCSPISGHRSVSWYQQTPGQGLQFLFEYFSETQRNKGNFPGRFSGRQFSNSRSEMNVSTLELGDSALYLCASSLNDPVSNGYTFGSGTRLTVV.

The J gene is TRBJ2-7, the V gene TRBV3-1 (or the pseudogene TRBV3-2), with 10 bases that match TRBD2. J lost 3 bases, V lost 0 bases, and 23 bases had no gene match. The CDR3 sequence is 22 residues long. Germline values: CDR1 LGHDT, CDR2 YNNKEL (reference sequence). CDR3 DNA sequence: TGTGCCAGCAGCCAAGAGATGTCACCGGGACTAGCGCGATGGGGAGATTTCTACGAGCAGTACTTC. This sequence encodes CASSQEMSPGLARWGDFYEQYF.

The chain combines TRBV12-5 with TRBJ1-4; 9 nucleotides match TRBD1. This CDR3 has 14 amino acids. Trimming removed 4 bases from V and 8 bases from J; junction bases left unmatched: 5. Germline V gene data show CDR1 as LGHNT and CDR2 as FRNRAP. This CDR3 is CASGSGQGGEKLFF. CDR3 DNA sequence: TGTGCTAGTGGTTCGGGACAGGGAGGGGAAAAACTGTTTTTT.

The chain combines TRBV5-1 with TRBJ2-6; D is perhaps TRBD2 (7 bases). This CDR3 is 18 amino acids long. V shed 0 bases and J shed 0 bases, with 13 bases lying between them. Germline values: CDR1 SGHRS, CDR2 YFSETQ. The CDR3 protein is CASSLAGGARSGANVLTF. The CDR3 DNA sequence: TGCGCCAGCAGCTTGGCGGGGGGCGCCCGCTCTGGGGCCAACGTCCTGACTTTC.

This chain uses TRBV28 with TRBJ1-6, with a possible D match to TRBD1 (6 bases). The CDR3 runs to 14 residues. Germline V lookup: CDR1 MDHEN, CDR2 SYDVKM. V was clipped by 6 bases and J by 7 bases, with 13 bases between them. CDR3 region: CASRGAIGNSPLHF. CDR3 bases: TGTGCCAGCAGGGGGGCGATCGGCAATTCACCCCTCCACTTT. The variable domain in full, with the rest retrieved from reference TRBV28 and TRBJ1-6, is DVKVTQSSRYLVKRTGEKVFLECVQDMDHENMFWYRQDPGLGLRLIYFSYDVKMKEKGDIPEGYSVSREKKERFSLILESASTNQTSMYLCASRGAIGNSPLHFGNGTRLTVT.

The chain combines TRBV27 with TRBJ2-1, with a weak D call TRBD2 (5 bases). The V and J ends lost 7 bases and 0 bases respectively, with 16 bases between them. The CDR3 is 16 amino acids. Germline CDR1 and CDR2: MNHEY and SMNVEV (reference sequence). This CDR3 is CASKYSGSSSYNEQFF. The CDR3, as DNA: TGTGCCAGCAAATACTCGGGAAGTAGCTCCTACAATGAGCAGTTCTTC.

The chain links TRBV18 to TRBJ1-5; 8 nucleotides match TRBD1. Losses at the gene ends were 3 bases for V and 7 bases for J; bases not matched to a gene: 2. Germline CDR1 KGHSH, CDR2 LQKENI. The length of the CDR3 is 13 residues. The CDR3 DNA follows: TGTGCCAGCTCACCTCAGGGGGCCCAGCCCCAGCATTTT. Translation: CASSPQGAQPQHF. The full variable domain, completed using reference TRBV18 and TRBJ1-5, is NAGVMQNPRHLVRRRGQEARLRCSPMKGHSHVYWYRQLPEEGLKFMVYLQKENIIDESGMPKERFSAEFPKEGPSILRIQQVVRGDSAAYFCASSPQGAQPQHFGDGTRLSIL.

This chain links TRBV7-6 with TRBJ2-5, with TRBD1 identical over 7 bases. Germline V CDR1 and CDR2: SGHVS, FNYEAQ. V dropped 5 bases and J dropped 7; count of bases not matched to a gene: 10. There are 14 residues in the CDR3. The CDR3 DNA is TGTGCCAGCAGCCTACAGGGTCCAGGGGGGACCCAGTACTTC. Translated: CASSLQGPGGTQYF.

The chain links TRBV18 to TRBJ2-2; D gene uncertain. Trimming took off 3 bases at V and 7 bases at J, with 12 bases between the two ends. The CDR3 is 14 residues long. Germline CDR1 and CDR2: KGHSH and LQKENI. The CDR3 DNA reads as TGTGCCAGCTCACCGGTGGCCAACCGCGGGGAGCTGTTTTTT. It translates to CASSPVANRGELFF.

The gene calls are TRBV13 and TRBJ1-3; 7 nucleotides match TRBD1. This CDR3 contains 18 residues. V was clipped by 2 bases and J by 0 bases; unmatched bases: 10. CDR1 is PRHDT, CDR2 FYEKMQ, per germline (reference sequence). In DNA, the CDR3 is TGTGCCAGCAGCTTATCCCGGGACAGTTTAAGCTCTGGAAACACCATATATTTT. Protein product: CASSLSRDSLSSGNTIYF.

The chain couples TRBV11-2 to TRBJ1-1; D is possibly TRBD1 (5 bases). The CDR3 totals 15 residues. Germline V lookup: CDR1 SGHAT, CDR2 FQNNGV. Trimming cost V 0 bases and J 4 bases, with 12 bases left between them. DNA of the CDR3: TGTGCCAGCAGCTTAGAGCCAGGGCGCGCCACTGAAGCTTTCTTT. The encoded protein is CASSLEPGRATEAFF. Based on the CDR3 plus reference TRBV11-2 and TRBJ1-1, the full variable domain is EAGVAQSPRYKIIEKRQSVAFWCNPISGHATLYWYQQILGQGPKLLIQFQNNGVVDDSQLPKDRFSAERLKGVDSTLKIQPAKLEDSAVYLCASSLEPGRATEAFFGQGTRLTVV.

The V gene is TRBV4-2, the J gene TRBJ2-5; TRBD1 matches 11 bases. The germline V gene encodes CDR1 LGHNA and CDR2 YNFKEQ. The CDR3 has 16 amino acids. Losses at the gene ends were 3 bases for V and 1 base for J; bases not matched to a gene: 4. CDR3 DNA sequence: TGTGCCAGCAGCCATGCCGGGACAGGGGGCCAAGAGACCCAGTACTTC. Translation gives CASSHAGTGGQETQYF.

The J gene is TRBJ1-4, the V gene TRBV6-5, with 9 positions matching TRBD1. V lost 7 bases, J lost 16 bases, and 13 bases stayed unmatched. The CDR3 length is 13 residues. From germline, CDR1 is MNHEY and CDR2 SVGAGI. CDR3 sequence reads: CASTAEGGTGKFF. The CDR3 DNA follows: TGTGCCAGCACCGCCGAAGGGGGGACAGGGAAGTTTTTT.